This TCR beta chain was found in a study of T cells in Graves' hyperthyroidism and ophthalmopathy (dated by TCRdb to about 2019). As for the study more broadly: Peripheral blood samples were taken at the time of initial diagnosis, prior to any treatment. In six Graves' hyperthyroidism patients, the study also compared T-cell repertoires from thyroid tissue with T-cell repertoires from blood. The 100 or so discovery patients were randomly split 7:3 into training and test sets. TCR V-J signatures able to tell the groups apart were searched for in a discovery cohort of 90 to 100 patients, of whom fewer than 45 had Graves' ophthalmopathy and around 57 had stable Graves' hyperthyroidism. The paper reports TCR Vbeta CDR3 sequencing of 140 or so peripheral blood samples: around 41 ophthalmopathy, under 80 hyperthyroidism and some 17 progressor patients. Following sampling, methimazole starting at 30 mg daily was given to hyperthyroidism patients, and high-dose intravenous methylprednisolone was given to ophthalmopathy patients. Prospective prediction of ophthalmopathy was tested in an independent validation cohort consisting of roughly 19 hyperthyroidism patients and more than 15 patients who later progressed to ophthalmopathy.

The TCR beta CDR3 regions were amplified from RNA transcripts. For the first round of RT-PCR on the TCR CDR3, the HTBI primer set was used together with the Qiagen OneStep RT-PCR kit. The libraries were constructed in a second round of multiplex PCR and then size-selected and purified. Sequencing of the libraries was done on an Illumina HiSeq2000 using paired-end 100 bp reads. The paper's data handling went like this. SOAPnuke was used to process the raw data, throwing out any read that contained adapters or uncalled bases, had a mean Phred below 15, or lacked an exact constant-primer or identifier match. High-quality paired reads were merged with COPE v1.2.5, and unique nucleotide sequences were defined as clonotypes. Clonotypes were aligned to IMGT TRBV, TRBD and TRBJ reference segments using MiTCR v1.1. Analysis was restricted to V-J combinations with a frequency above 0.0001, which covered roughly 99% of repertoires. A TCS score was defined as the ratio between F50 (clonal expansion) and ExV (chaos), using BLOSUM62-based TCRdist between CDR3 peptides within each V-J. Welch's t-statistics and random forest reduced roughly 540 V-J features to about 12, which were used in a naive Bayes classifier (R e1071). Through fastp at Q25 and MiXCR, TCRdb rebuilt clones from the public reads, retaining in-frame beta chains. Each entry merges the rows of one CDR3 protein and shows their most common DNA and genes. What appears here as the V and J calls and clone size reflects TCRdb's work, not the paper's. The sample includes approximately 430,000 distinct CDR3 sequences, with more than 15% observed a single time. The ten biggest clones cover 13% to 15% of the sample.

This clonotype showed up many times. It lacks a known antigen. Base qualities are not at hand, and no much larger clone is one base apart. Graves' hyperthyroidism was defined as stable when no progression to ophthalmopathy occurred over 18 months of follow-up. Hyperthyroidism patients were newly diagnosed, with disease duration under 2 months, and aged 18 to 65 years. Patients with uncontrolled infections, other autoimmune diseases, pregnancy or lactation were excluded. Clinical symptoms, serum thyroxine and TRAb, thyroid ultrasound, and orbital computed tomography formed the basis for the diagnoses. Ficoll-Paque density gradient centrifugation was used to isolate PBMCs from approximately 11 ml of fresh peripheral blood. Total RNA was extracted with Trizol reagent, and quality was checked on an Agilent 2100 Bioanalyzer. General findings and caveats noted by the study authors: In validation, the model predicted progression to ophthalmopathy with roughly 66% sensitivity and around 72% specificity, a median of around six months before onset. Most expanded thyroid clonotypes (frequency above 0.001) were also found in blood, which suggests that blood repertoires may mirror thyroid immune responses. Sample size was not statistically predetermined, and investigators were not blinded to group allocation. Ophthalmopathy was separated from stable hyperthyroidism by a 13 V-J signature model, with around 90% sensitivity and 81% to 82% specificity obtained in cross-validation and 80%/75% obtained in testing.

The clonotype was recovered from a young woman with Graves' hyperthyroidism. Specimen: blood.

The DNA is TGTGCCAGCTCGGGACAGGCGAACACTGAAGCTTTCTTT. Its product reads: CASSGQANTEAFF. Rearrangement joined TRBV6-2 or TRBV6-3 to TRBJ1-1; TRBD1 fits 8 bases in the junction. According to the germline V gene, CDR1 reads MNHEY and CDR2 reads SVGEGT. The CDR3, cysteine through phenylalanine, is 13 amino acids long. Kept here is only the CDR3 DNA, which spans 39 bases and is read in frame from base 1. Trimming leaves V shorter by 8 bases and J shorter by 1 base, with the junction holding 3 bases beyond the gene matches.